These 5 T cell receptor beta chains were all obtained from the same sample, sequenced in a study of T-cell memory formation after mild COVID-19. TCRdb called the 5' RACE reads again in MiXCR, with one record for every CDR3 protein. The data show about 560,000 distinct CDR3 sequences, about 20% seen once. The material sequenced was PBMCs or a T cell subset sorted from them (not recorded which). These TCRs come from an adult woman who had mild COVID-19 (a few samples of this study predate the infection). Cell type and time point are not known.

The table lists this clonotype with a few counts. The genes are TRBV29-1 and TRBJ2-7; D ambiguous. The ends were cut back, 1 base at V and 2 bases at J, with 9 bases in the middle. Looked up from germline, CDR1 is SQVTM and CDR2 is ANQGSEA. The length of the CDR3 is 13 residues. CDR3 in amino acids: CSVEVGVAYEQYF. CDR3 nucleotides: TGCAGCGTTGAAGTCGGAGTAGCCTACGAGCAGTACTTC.

V is TRBV12-3 or TRBV12-4 and J is TRBJ2-7; D possibly uses TRBD1 or TRBD2 (6 bases each). The CDR3 consists of 11 residues. Trimming pared 7 bases from V and 7 bases from J, leaving 11 bases between. The CDR3 is CASTRGLEQYF. As DNA, the CDR3 is TGTGCCAGCACCCGGGGGCTGGAGCAGTACTTC.

The J gene is TRBJ1-5, the V gene TRBV2; D is uncertain. With 6 bases removed from V and 1 base from J, the gap between germline ends came to 13 bases. This CDR3 has 15 residues. The V gene's germline CDR1 is SNHLY and CDR2 FYNNEI. CDR3 in DNA: TGTGCCAGCAGGCGCCGGGCGGCCAGCAATCAGCCCCAGCATTTT. Translating gives CASRRRAASNQPQHF.

CDR3 nucleotides: TGTGCCACCAGCAGAGCGAGACAGGGAGAGACCCAGTACTTC. Protein product: CATSRARQGETQYF. The chain recombines TRBV15 with TRBJ2-5, with 7 bases matching TRBD1. The ends lost 1 base at V and 4 bases at J; junction bases unmatched: 3. The CDR3 consists of 14 residues. Germline CDR1 is LNHNV and CDR2 is YYDKDF (reference sequence).

This clonotype was detected a few times. This sequence joins TRBV7-3 and TRBJ2-2; either TRBD1 or TRBD2 may fit D (5 bases each). V was trimmed by 1 base and J by 4 bases, leaving 13 bases between them. Germline assignment: CDR1 SGHTA and CDR2 FQGTGA. The CDR3 contains 16 residues. For the CDR3, the DNA is TGTGCCAGCAGCTTAAATGGGGGAATGGGCACCGGGGAGCTGTTTTTT. Translation: CASSLNGGMGTGELFF.